This TCR beta chain was documented in a study of T cell repertoires in MIS-A myocarditis (dated 2022 in TCRdb). Amplification of TCRbeta CDR3 regions relied on the immunoSEQ bias-controlled multiplex PCR, followed by high-throughput sequencing. Per the authors' processing: The immunoSEQ vendor pipeline collapsed and filtered the CDR3 sequences so that the abundance and frequency of each unique TCRbeta CDR3 could be quantified. Using a 90% global sequence identity threshold, CD-HIT clustered dominant CDR3 amino acid sequences together with SARS-CoV-2-specific ImmuneCODE TCRbeta sequences. Clones were classed as hyperexpanded at frequencies of 0.1 to 1 and as large at frequencies of 0.01 to 0.1. MiXCR was used to confirm CDR3 amino acid sequences and V and J gene assignments of dominant clones. The R stringdist package was used to calculate Levenshtein distances between the patient clonotypes and the ImmuneCODE hits. TCRdb provides this immuneACCESS table in a form limited to in-frame rearrangements. Some clones are lacking; in checked studies, under half of them reflect an unresolved V gene, and why the rest are absent is not known. D and trimming come from the DNA, and the V and J calls and clone size come from that table. Recorded for this sample are 15,000 or so clones; around 69% of them occurred a single time. 61% of the sample lies in the top ten.

As concerns this clone: Its antigen target is currently unknown. No base quality values were provided; no much bigger clone lies one nucleotide off.

The QIAamp DNA FFPE kit was used to extract genomic DNA from formalin-fixed paraffin-embedded autopsy tissue. V is cut by 4 bases and J by 6 bases, and the space between the germline ends is 13 bases. As encoded in the germline V gene (reference sequence), CDR1 is SEHNR while CDR2 is FQNEAQ. The cysteine opens and the phenylalanine closes a CDR3 of 13 amino acids. Only the CDR3 portion is preserved as DNA: 39 bases, with reading frame beginning at the first base. This receptor chain uses TRBV7-9 and TRBJ2-7; perhaps TRBD1 is the D gene, with 5 bases matching. Sequenced input: left ventricle heart tissue obtained at autopsy. Taken with the paper, the label for cell subset or site translates to: cardiac tissue sample (left or right ventricle, interventricular septum, or pericardium). The clonotype was recovered from a man between 18 and 29 years old with fulminant myocarditis from multisystem inflammatory syndrome in adults (MIS-A) after COVID-19. At the DNA level, the sequence is TGTGCCAGCAGCTACAGGTACGGTGGCGAGCAGTACTTC. Its protein is CASSYRYGGEQYF.